This passage covers 16 T cell receptor beta chains from one sample sequenced in a study of cytomegalovirus exposure and HLA in healthy donors. Researchers ran the PCR with 60 Vbeta and 13 Jbeta primers. Only in-frame clones appear in the TCRdb table, and some are missing; sequencing was by immunoSEQ multiplex PCR. The sample lists about 180,000 clones; about 80% were seen once. Input material: PBMCs. The origin of the receptors is a woman in her forties or fifties in good health and CMV-seronegative.

The chain employs TRBV11-3 and TRBJ2-1, with TRBD2 identical over 7 bases. Germline trimming cut 4 bases from V and 3 bases from J; bases unmatched to any gene: 3. The CDR3 consists of 14 residues. Per the germline V gene, CDR1 is SGHNT and CDR2 is YENEEA. This chain's CDR3 is CASSSSGIYNEQFF. Here the CDR3 DNA reads TGTGCCAGCAGCTCCAGCGGGATCTACAATGAGCAGTTCTTC. Using reference TRBV11-3 and TRBJ2-1 for the parts outside the CDR3, the full variable domain is EAGVVQSPRYKIIEKKQPVAFWCNPISGHNTLYWYLQNLGQGPELLIRYENEEAVDDSQLPKDRFSAERLKGVDSTLKIQPAELGDSAVYLCASSSSGIYNEQFFGPGTRLTVL.

J is TRBJ2-7 and V is TRBV9; TRBD2 matches 11 bases. The CDR3 sequence is 17 residues long. CDR1 and CDR2 (germline): SGDLS, YYNGEE. The V gene end was trimmed by 4 bases and the J gene end by 2 bases; junction bases not matched to a gene: 11. The CDR3 here is CASSPRGLAGGTYEQYF. Here the CDR3 DNA reads TGTGCCAGCAGCCCCCGGGGCCTAGCGGGGGGTACCTACGAGCAGTACTTC.

This sequence joins TRBV7-2 and TRBJ2-4; D ambiguous. Germline V gives CDR1 SGHTA, CDR2 FQGNSA. The CDR3 spans 13 residues. Trimming removed 5 bases from V and 3 bases from J, with 8 bases in between. DNA of the CDR3: TGTGCCAGCAGCCCAGGATTCAAAAACATTCAGTACTTC. The encoded protein is CASSPGFKNIQYF.

This chain links TRBV28 with TRBJ2-5, with D tentatively TRBD1 (7 bases). The DNA end is a closer match to TRBJ2-7, so the J assignment may be wrong. CDR3 size: 13 residues. From germline, CDR1 is MDHEN and CDR2 SYDVKM. CDR3 DNA: TGTGCCAGCACCCAGGGGGGTCGGAACGAGCAGTACTTC. Its protein product is CASTQGGRNEQYF.

The chain is built from TRBV2 and TRBJ1-5; D is perhaps TRBD1 (5 bases). The CDR3 contains 15 residues. The V gene's germline CDR1 is SNHLY and CDR2 FYNNEI. V lost 7 bases to trimming and J lost 6 bases, with 19 bases between them. This CDR3 reads CASTLEAGGSQPQHF. CDR3 bases: TGTGCCAGCACCCTGGAAGCCGGGGGTAGTCAGCCCCAGCATTTT.

CDR3 DNA sequence: TGCGCCAGCAGCCCACTCGTAGCGGGAGCGGCCGCAGATACGCAGTATTTT. This translates into CASSPLVAGAAADTQYF. The gene calls are TRBV5-1 and TRBJ2-3; 9 positions match TRBD2. This CDR3 spans 17 amino acids. CDR1 SGHRS and CDR2 YFSETQ come from the germline V gene. Trimming removed 4 bases from V and 4 bases from J; junction bases left unmatched: 13.

V gene TRBV19 combines with J gene TRBJ1-6, with D maybe TRBD1 (5 bases). The CDR3 consists of 20 residues. CDR1 is LNHDA, CDR2 SQIVND, per germline (reference sequence). V lost 5 bases and J 0 bases, leaving 23 bases between the germline ends. CDR3 nucleotides: TGTGCCAGTAGTCCCGGGACTCCTGAGGGCATAGACTCCTATAATTCACCCCTCCACTTT. This codes for CASSPGTPEGIDSYNSPLHF.

This chain links TRBV18 with TRBJ2-5, with D possibly TRBD1 on 6 matching bases. This CDR3 is 14 amino acids long. The germline V gene encodes CDR1 KGHSH and CDR2 LQKENI. Trimming took 3 bases from V and 2 from J, leaving 10 bases between them. The CDR3 is CASSPRTDQETQYF. The CDR3 DNA follows: TGTGCCAGCTCACCGCGGACAGATCAAGAGACCCAGTACTTC.

The chain carries TRBV5-6 and TRBJ2-6; D gene unclear. Germline CDR1 and CDR2: SGHDT and YYEEEE. The V end was cut by 4 bases, the J end by 1 base, with 9 bases between. This CDR3 comprises 15 residues. The CDR3 here is CASSVPVSGANVLTF. CDR3 nucleotides: TGTGCCAGCAGCGTCCCCGTATCTGGGGCCAACGTCCTGACTTTC.

This chain uses TRBV7-9 with TRBJ1-6; a possible D gene is TRBD1 (6 bases). V lost 3 bases, J lost 6 bases, and 24 bases lay in between. Looked up from germline, CDR1 is SEHNR and CDR2 is FQNEAQ (reference sequence). This CDR3 is built from 19 residues. The CDR3 spells CASSFSALLGQSPNSPLHF. The CDR3 DNA reads as TGTGCCAGCAGCTTCTCGGCTCTTCTCGGACAGTCTCCTAATTCACCCCTCCACTTT.

The chain joins TRBV30 to TRBJ1-1; no reliable D call. Between the trimmed V and J ends, which lost 4 bases and 6 bases, there was a span of 12 bases. Germline V gene data show CDR1 as GTSNPN and CDR2 as SVGIG (reference sequence). The CDR3 sequence is 12 residues long. The CDR3: CAWNVPHSEAFF. CDR3 nucleotides: TGTGCCTGGAACGTCCCTCACTCTGAAGCTTTCTTT.

V gene TRBV6-1 combines with J gene TRBJ2-7, with 9 bases lining up with TRBD2. The V and J ends lost 2 bases and 3 bases, in that order; junction bases with no gene match: 8. From germline, CDR1 is MNHNS and CDR2 SASEGT. The CDR3 is made up of 16 amino acids. The CDR3 DNA reads TGTGCCAGCAGTGAATCCCTCTGGCGGGGGGGCTACGAGCAGTACTTC. It encodes CASSESLWRGGYEQYF.

In this sample, this clone turned up once. The chain joins TRBV27 to TRBJ2-7, with D uncertain. V was clipped by 7 bases and J by 0 bases, with 13 bases between them. Germline V gene lookup returns CDR1 MNHEY and CDR2 SMNVEV (reference sequence). The CDR3 is 14 amino acids. Written as DNA, the CDR3 is TGTGCCAGCACGCCGGCGGTAAGCTCCTACGAGCAGTACTTC. Protein: CASTPAVSSYEQYF.

The V and J genes are TRBV21-1 and TRBJ1-5; TRBD1 reflects the table's D call only, with no check against the DNA. TRBV21-1 is deemed a pseudogene. The CDR3 loop spans 17 amino acids. The CDR3 nucleotides are TGTGCCAGCAGCACAACGACACCGGAATGTCGCAATCAGCCCCAGCATTTT. This codes for CASSTTTPECRNQPQHF.

V and J are TRBV6-5 and TRBJ1-4, with 7 bases aligning to TRBD1. This CDR3 contains 13 residues. Germline-derived CDR1 and CDR2 are MNHEY and SVGAGI. V was clipped by 6 bases and J by 7 bases; unmatched bases: 5. DNA of the CDR3: TGTGCCAGCAGGCGACAGGGCGGTGAAAAACTGTTTTTT. Its translation: CASRRQGGEKLFF.

On this clone itself: Other DNA sequences in this sample translate to the same CDR3. J is TRBJ2-7 and V is TRBV4-1; 11 bases agree with TRBD2. Per germline, CDR1 MGHRA and CDR2 YSYEKL. With 2 bases clipped from V and 0 bases from J, the junction kept 0 bases outside the gene matches. CDR3 length: 15 amino acids. The CDR3 DNA sequence: TGCGCCAGCAGCCAAACTAGCGGGGGCTCCTACGAGCAGTACTTC. Translated, it gives CASSQTSGGSYEQYF.